Listed below are T cell receptor beta chains from one sample, sequenced in a study of blood T cell repertoires in COVID-19. Method: immunoSEQ multiplex PCR; TCRdb's copy keeps in-frame clones and lacks some. The sample gives about 200,000 clones, roughly four fifths of which show up once; about 12% is in the top ten. What was sequenced was peripheral blood. All receptors come from a woman aged 40-49 years with acute or convalescent COVID-19. CDR3s include the opening cysteine and the closing phenylalanine or tryptophan. A D gene is named only where the DNA matches it firmly. Clone size is given for some rows only: seen once, a few or many times, or a class if the clone is expanded.

length: 12; D: TRBD2; J: TRBJ2-7; V: TRBV7-2; size: -; CDR3: CASSLFSGGRRF; DNA: TGTGCCAGCAGCTTATTCTCGGGGGGGCGACGGTTC
length: 15; D: TRBD2; J: TRBJ2-3; V: TRBV6-5; size: -; CDR3: CASSYELAGPDTQYF; DNA: TGTGCCAGCAGTTACGAACTAGCGGGACCAGATACGCAGTATTTT
length: 16; D: TRBD1; J: TRBJ1-1; V: TRBV30; size: once; CDR3: CAWSVRRTGEDTEAFF; DNA: TGTGCCTGGAGTGTACGGCGGACAGGGGAGGACACTGAAGCTTTCTTT
length: 13; D: TRBD1; J: TRBJ1-2; V: TRBV10-3; size: -; CDR3: CAISEWAGGGYTF; DNA: TGTGCCATCAGTGAGTGGGCAGGGGGAGGCTACACCTTC
length: 13; D: -; J: TRBJ1-1; V: TRBV7-3; size: -; CDR3: CASSYGQNLEAFF; DNA: TGTGCCAGCAGCTACGGACAGAACCTGGAAGCTTTCTTT
length: 14; D: -; J: TRBJ1-5; V: TRBV6-5; size: -; CDR3: CASSLTESNQPQHF; DNA: TGTGCCAGCAGTTTGACAGAGAGCAATCAGCCCCAGCATTTT
length: 15; D: TRBD2; J: TRBJ2-7; V: TRBV27; size: -; CDR3: CASSSKRGSSYEQYF; DNA: TGTGCCAGCAGTTCCAAGCGGGGAAGCTCCTACGAGCAGTACTTC
length: 13; D: -; J: TRBJ1-1; V: TRBV30; size: few; CDR3: CAWSIQGETEAFF; DNA: TGTGCCTGGAGTATACAGGGTGAGACTGAAGCTTTCTTT
length: 15; D: TRBD1; J: TRBJ1-5; V: TRBV2; size: -; CDR3: CASSEADRYNQPQHF; DNA: TGTGCCAGCAGTGAGGCGGACAGGTACAATCAGCCCCAGCATTTT
length: 14; D: -; J: TRBJ2-5; V: TRBV6-1; size: -; CDR3: CASSELQGRGAQYF; DNA: TGTGCCAGCAGTGAATTACAGGGACGGGGGGCCCAGTACTTC
length: 13; D: -; J: TRBJ2-3; V: TRBV14; size: -; CDR3: CASSQAHGDTQYF; DNA: TGTGCCAGCAGCCAAGCGCACGGAGATACGCAGTATTTT
length: 15; D: -; J: TRBJ1-5; V: TRBV3-1/TRBV3-2; size: -; CDR3: CASSQDRGFNQPQHF; DNA: TGTGCCAGCAGCCAAGATCGGGGGTTCAATCAGCCCCAGCATTTT
length: 13; D: -; J: TRBJ2-1; V: TRBV9; size: -; CDR3: CASSVERYNEQFF; DNA: TGTGCCAGCAGCGTTGAGAGGTACAATGAGCAGTTCTTC
length: 15; D: TRBD1; J: TRBJ1-2; V: TRBV28; size: -; CDR3: CASTLGQVLNYGYTF; DNA: TGTGCCAGCACTCTGGGACAGGTCTTGAACTATGGCTACACCTTC
length: 14; D: -; J: TRBJ1-5; V: TRBV19; size: -; CDR3: CASSIVSSNQPQHF; DNA: TGTGCCAGTAGTATAGTGAGTAGCAATCAGCCCCAGCATTTT
length: 15; D: TRBD1; J: TRBJ2-7; V: TRBV25-1; size: -; CDR3: CASSEGQGATYEQYF; DNA: TGTGCCAGCAGTGAAGGACAGGGGGCTACCTACGAGCAGTACTTC
length: 13; D: -; J: TRBJ1-5; V: TRBV27; size: -; CDR3: CASSFEGGQPQHF; DNA: TGTGCCAGCAGTTTCGAGGGAGGTCAGCCCCAGCATTTT
length: 14; D: TRBD1; J: TRBJ2-3; V: TRBV18; size: once; CDR3: CASSQGQTTDTQYF; DNA: TGTGCCAGCTCGCAGGGACAGACCACAGATACGCAGTATTTT
length: 15; D: TRBD1; J: TRBJ1-1; V: TRBV19; size: -; CDR3: CASYTTGQMYTEAFF; DNA: TGTGCCAGTTATACGACGGGACAGATGTACACTGAAGCTTTCTTT
length: 15; D: -; J: TRBJ2-2; V: TRBV11-1; size: -; CDR3: CASSPGTFNTGELFF; DNA: TGTGCCAGCAGCCCAGGGACATTCAACACCGGGGAGCTGTTTTTT
length: 15; D: -; J: TRBJ1-4; V: TRBV28; size: once; CDR3: CASIPWGVANEKLFF; DNA: TGTGCCAGCATTCCATGGGGGGTAGCTAATGAAAAACTGTTTTTT
length: 16; D: -; J: TRBJ1-6; V: TRBV27; size: -; CDR3: CASSLQATVYNSPLHF; DNA: TGTGCCAGCAGTCTTCAAGCAACTGTCTATAATTCACCCCTCCACTTT
length: 14; D: TRBD1; J: TRBJ1-2; V: TRBV14; size: -; CDR3: CASSQVNRGIGYTF; DNA: TGTGCCAGCAGCCAAGTGAACAGGGGAATTGGCTACACCTTC
length: 15; D: TRBD1; J: TRBJ2-2; V: TRBV3-1/TRBV3-2; size: -; CDR3: CASSPGGWGTGELFF; DNA: TGTGCCAGCAGCCCAGGGGGTTGGGGCACCGGGGAGCTGTTTTTT
length: 14; D: -; J: TRBJ2-1; V: TRBV2; size: -; CDR3: CASRRASSYNEQFF; DNA: TGTGCCAGCCGCAGGGCCAGCTCCTACAATGAGCAGTTCTTC
length: 18; D: TRBD1; J: TRBJ2-1; V: TRBV19; size: -; CDR3: CASSIDSRGQGAYNEQFF; DNA: TGTGCCAGTAGTATAGATTCGCGGGGACAGGGGGCCTACAATGAGCAGTTCTTC
length: 15; D: TRBD2; J: TRBJ2-7; V: TRBV9; size: -; CDR3: CASSVGERGAYEQYF; DNA: TGTGCCAGCAGCGTAGGCGAGCGGGGGGCCTACGAGCAGTACTTC
length: 16; D: TRBD1; J: TRBJ1-5; V: TRBV19; size: -; CDR3: CASSTRTGLFNQPQHF; DNA: TGTGCCAGTAGTACCCGGACAGGGTTGTTTAATCAGCCCCAGCATTTT
length: 15; D: -; J: TRBJ2-3; V: TRBV18; size: -; CDR3: CASSKRQFHTDTQYF; DNA: TGTGCCAGCTCAAAGAGACAGTTTCACACAGATACGCAGTATTTT
length: 16; D: -; J: TRBJ1-2; V: TRBV6-2/TRBV6-3; size: few; CDR3: CASSLAWGAKVGGYTF; DNA: TGTGCCAGCAGCCTCGCATGGGGAGCCAAGGTTGGCGGCTACACCTTC
length: 12; D: -; J: TRBJ1-2; V: TRBV29-1; size: -; CDR3: CSVEWGATGYTF; DNA: TGCAGCGTTGAGTGGGGCGCAACCGGCTACACCTTC
length: 15; D: TRBD2; J: TRBJ2-1; V: TRBV5-1; size: -; CDR3: CASSLGGGAYNEQFF; DNA: TGCGCCAGCAGCTTGGGCGGGGGGGCCTACAATGAGCAGTTCTTC
length: 18; D: -; J: TRBJ2-7; V: TRBV6-1; size: -; CDR3: CASSVRTEPYIGPYEQYF; DNA: TGTGCCAGCAGTGTCAGAACGGAGCCTTATATAGGCCCCTACGAGCAGTACTTC
length: 17; D: TRBD2; J: TRBJ2-7; V: TRBV5-4; size: -; CDR3: CASSPGVAGKSSYEQYF; DNA: TGTGCCAGCAGCCCTGGGGTAGCGGGAAAGAGCTCCTACGAGCAGTACTTC
length: 13; D: -; J: TRBJ1-3; V: TRBV2; size: few; CDR3: CASRQFSGNTIYF; DNA: TGTGCCAGTAGACAGTTCTCTGGAAACACCATATATTTT
length: 12; D: -; J: TRBJ1-2; V: TRBV5-1; size: -; CDR3: CASSPAGDGYTF; DNA: TGCGCCAGCAGCCCGGCAGGGGATGGCTACACCTTC
length: 18; D: TRBD2; J: TRBJ2-1; V: TRBV6-2/TRBV6-3; size: -; CDR3: CASSYPIGLARSYNEQFF; DNA: TGTGCCAGCAGTTACCCCATCGGACTAGCCCGATCCTACAATGAGCAGTTCTTC
length: 11; D: -; J: TRBJ2-1; V: TRBV3-1/TRBV3-2; size: -; CDR3: CASSQAGEQFF; DNA: TGTGCCAGCAGCCAAGCAGGTGAGCAGTTCTTC
length: 15; D: -; J: TRBJ2-1; V: TRBV5-1; size: -; CDR3: CASSLQAPVGNEQFF; DNA: TGCGCCAGCAGCTTGCAGGCCCCCGTTGGCAATGAGCAGTTCTTC
length: 18; D: -; J: TRBJ1-3; V: TRBV18; size: -; CDR3: CASSPLRPTRGTGNTIYF; DNA: TGTGCCAGCTCACCACTCCGCCCGACAAGGGGTACTGGAAACACCATATATTTT
length: 12; D: TRBD1; J: TRBJ1-1; V: TRBV19; size: -; CDR3: CASRYRGVEAFF; DNA: TGTGCCAGTCGATACAGGGGGGTTGAAGCTTTCTTT
length: 17; D: -; J: TRBJ2-3; V: TRBV19; size: -; CDR3: CASRADGAGALTDTQYF; DNA: TGTGCCAGTAGGGCCGATGGGGCGGGGGCCCTCACAGATACGCAGTATTTT
length: 16; D: TRBD2; J: TRBJ2-2; V: TRBV19; size: -; CDR3: CASSVTSGWNTGELFF; DNA: TGTGCCAGTAGTGTCACTAGCGGATGGAACACCGGGGAGCTGTTTTTT
length: 14; D: TRBD1; J: TRBJ2-3; V: TRBV19; size: -; CDR3: CASSIRTGLDTQYF; DNA: TGTGCCAGTAGTATCCGGACAGGGCTGGATACGCAGTATTTT
length: 12; D: -; J: TRBJ2-7; V: TRBV5-6; size: -; CDR3: CASSFQGYEQYF; DNA: TGTGCCAGCAGCTTTCAGGGCTACGAGCAGTACTTC
length: 11; D: TRBD1; J: TRBJ1-1; V: TRBV29-1; size: -; CDR3: CSVDRGQGAFF; DNA: TGCAGCGTTGATAGGGGGCAGGGAGCTTTCTTT
length: 16; D: TRBD1; J: TRBJ1-5; V: TRBV30; size: -; CDR3: CAWSQDRGYSNQPQHF; DNA: TGTGCCTGGAGTCAGGACAGGGGGTATAGCAATCAGCCCCAGCATTTT
length: 15; D: TRBD1; J: TRBJ2-1; V: TRBV19; size: -; CDR3: CASSIARQGGNEQFF; DNA: TGTGCCAGTAGTATCGCCCGACAGGGTGGGAATGAGCAGTTCTTC
length: 16; D: -; J: TRBJ1-2; V: TRBV14; size: -; CDR3: CASSPTGLQGPFGYTF; DNA: TGTGCCAGCAGCCCAACTGGGTTACAGGGTCCGTTTGGCTACACCTTC
length: 17; D: TRBD1; J: TRBJ2-6; V: TRBV10-3; size: -; CDR3: CAITATGAPSGANVLTF; DNA: TGTGCCATTACAGCGACAGGGGCCCCCTCTGGGGCCAACGTCCTGACTTTC
length: 15; D: TRBD2; J: TRBJ2-1; V: TRBV30; size: -; CDR3: CAWRGGSRSYNEQFF; DNA: TGTGCCTGGAGGGGAGGGAGCCGCTCCTACAATGAGCAGTTCTTC
length: 13; D: TRBD1; J: TRBJ2-5; V: TRBV7-2; size: -; CDR3: CASSLQGAETQYF; DNA: TGTGCCAGCAGCTTACAGGGGGCTGAGACCCAGTACTTC
length: 15; D: -; J: TRBJ1-5; V: TRBV7-8; size: -; CDR3: CASSLDEGSRGPQHF; DNA: TGTGCCAGCAGCTTGGACGAGGGGTCCAGGGGGCCCCAGCATTTT
length: 17; D: TRBD1; J: TRBJ2-7; V: TRBV6-2/TRBV6-3; size: -; CDR3: CASSGTATLPDMDEQYF; DNA: TGTGCCAGCAGTGGGACAGCTACTCTGCCGGACATGGACGAGCAGTACTTC